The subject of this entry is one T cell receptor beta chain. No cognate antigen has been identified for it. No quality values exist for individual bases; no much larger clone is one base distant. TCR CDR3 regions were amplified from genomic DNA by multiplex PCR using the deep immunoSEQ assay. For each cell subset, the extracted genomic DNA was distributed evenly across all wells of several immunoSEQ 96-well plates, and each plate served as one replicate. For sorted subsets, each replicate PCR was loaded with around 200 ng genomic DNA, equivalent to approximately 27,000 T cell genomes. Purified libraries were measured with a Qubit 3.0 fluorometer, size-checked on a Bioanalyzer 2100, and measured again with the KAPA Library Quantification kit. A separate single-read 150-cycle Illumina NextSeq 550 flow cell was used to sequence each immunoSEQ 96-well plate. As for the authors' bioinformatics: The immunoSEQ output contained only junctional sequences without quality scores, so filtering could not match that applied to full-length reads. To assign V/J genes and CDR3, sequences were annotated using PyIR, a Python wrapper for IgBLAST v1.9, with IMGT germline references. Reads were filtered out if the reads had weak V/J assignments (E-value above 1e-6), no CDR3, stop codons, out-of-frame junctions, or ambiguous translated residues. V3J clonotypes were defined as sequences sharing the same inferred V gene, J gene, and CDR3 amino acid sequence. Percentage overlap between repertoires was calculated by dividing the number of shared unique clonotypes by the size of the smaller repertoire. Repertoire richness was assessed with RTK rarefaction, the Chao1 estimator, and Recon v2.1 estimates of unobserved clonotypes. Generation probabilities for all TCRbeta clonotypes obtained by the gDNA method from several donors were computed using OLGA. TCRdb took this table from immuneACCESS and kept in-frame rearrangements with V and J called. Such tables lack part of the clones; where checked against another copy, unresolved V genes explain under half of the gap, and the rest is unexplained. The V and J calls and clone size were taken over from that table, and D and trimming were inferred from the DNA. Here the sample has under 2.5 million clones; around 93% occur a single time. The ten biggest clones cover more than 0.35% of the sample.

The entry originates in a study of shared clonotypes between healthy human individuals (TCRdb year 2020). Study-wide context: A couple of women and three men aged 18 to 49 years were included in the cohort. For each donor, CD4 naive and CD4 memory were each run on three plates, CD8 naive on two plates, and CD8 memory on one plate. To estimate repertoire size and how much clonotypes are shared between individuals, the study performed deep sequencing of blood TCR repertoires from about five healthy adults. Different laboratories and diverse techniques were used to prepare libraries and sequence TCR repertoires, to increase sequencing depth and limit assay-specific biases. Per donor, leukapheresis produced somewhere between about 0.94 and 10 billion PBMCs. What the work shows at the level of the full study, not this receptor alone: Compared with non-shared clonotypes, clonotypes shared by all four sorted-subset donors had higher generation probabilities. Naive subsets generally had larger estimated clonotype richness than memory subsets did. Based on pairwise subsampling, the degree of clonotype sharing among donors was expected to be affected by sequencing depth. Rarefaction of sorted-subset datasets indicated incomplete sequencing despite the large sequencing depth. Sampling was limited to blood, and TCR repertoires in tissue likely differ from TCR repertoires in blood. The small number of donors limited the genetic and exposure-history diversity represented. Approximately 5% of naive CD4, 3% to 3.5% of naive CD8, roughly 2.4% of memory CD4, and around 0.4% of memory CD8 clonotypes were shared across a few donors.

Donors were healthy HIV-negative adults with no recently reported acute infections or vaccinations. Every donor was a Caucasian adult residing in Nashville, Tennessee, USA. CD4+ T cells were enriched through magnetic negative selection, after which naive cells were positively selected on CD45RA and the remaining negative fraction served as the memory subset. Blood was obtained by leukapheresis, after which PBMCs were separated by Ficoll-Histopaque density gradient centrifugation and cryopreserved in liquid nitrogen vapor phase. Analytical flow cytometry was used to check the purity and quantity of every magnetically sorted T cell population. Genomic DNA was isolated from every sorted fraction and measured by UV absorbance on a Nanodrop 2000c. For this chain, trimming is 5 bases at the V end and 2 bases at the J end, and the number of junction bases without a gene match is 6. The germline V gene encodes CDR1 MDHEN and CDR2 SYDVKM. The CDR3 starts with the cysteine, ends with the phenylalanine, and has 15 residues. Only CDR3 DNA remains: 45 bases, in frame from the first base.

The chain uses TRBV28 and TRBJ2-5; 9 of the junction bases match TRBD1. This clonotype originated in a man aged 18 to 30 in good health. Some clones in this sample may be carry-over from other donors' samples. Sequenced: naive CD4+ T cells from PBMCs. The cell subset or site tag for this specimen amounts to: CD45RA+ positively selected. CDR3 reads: CASSVSGQGQETQYF. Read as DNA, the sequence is TGTGCCAGCAGTGTCTCTGGACAGGGGCAAGAGACCCAGTACTTC.